Listed here are 5 T cell receptor beta chains from one sample, sequenced in a study of T cell responses to AZD1222 COVID-19 vaccine (dated by TCRdb to the early 2020s). The time point label here, explained by the study, means: baseline before first vaccination. Libraries were made using the immunoSEQ multiplex PCR assay. This is the immuneACCESS table as TCRdb keeps it, with only in-frame sequences that have V and J called. A part of the clones is gone; compared with another copy, unresolved V genes explain less than half, and the rest is unexplained. This sample comprises 75,000 to 100,000 clones, 80% to 90% of them detected only once. The ten largest make up about 1.5% of the sample. Sequenced material: peripheral blood, taken on day 0 of AZD1222 vaccination. The source is an adult in good health.

V gene TRBV5-1 combines with J gene TRBJ2-5, with a weak D call TRBD2 (7 bases). Trimming removed 2 bases at V and 4 bases at J, with 12 bases between. The CDR3 has 14 amino acids. Looked up from germline, CDR1 is SGHRS and CDR2 is YFSETQ. The CDR3 bases are TGCGCCAGCAGCTTTACAGGGAGGGGAGAGACCCAGTACTTC. Amino acid sequence: CASSFTGRGETQYF.

The genes are TRBV10-2 and TRBJ1-1; possibly TRBD1 for D (5 bases). The CDR3 is made up of 13 amino acids. Germline V gene data show CDR1 as WSHSY and CDR2 as SAAADI. V shed 11 bases and J shed 3 bases, with 16 bases lying between them. The CDR3 nucleotides are TGCGCCTCCCAGGGTCTACCGGACACTGAAGCTTTCTTT. Translating gives CASQGLPDTEAFF.

This clone was picked up one time. This chain connects TRBV19 to TRBJ1-1; the D is unclear. Germline CDR1 and CDR2: LNHDA and SQIVND (reference sequence). The CDR3 extends over 15 amino acids. V was shortened by 5 bases and J by 2 bases, with 15 bases between the two germline ends. CDR3 loop: CASSRSSGSNTEAFF. The CDR3 nucleotides are TGTGCCAGTAGTCGATCCTCGGGTTCAAACACTGAAGCTTTCTTT.

The CDR3 reads CAGARDNQPQHF. The CDR3 DNA is TGTGCCGGGGCCCGGGACAATCAGCCCCAGCATTTT. The rearrangement joins TRBV30 to TRBJ1-5; tentatively, D is TRBD1 (5 bases). CDR3 size: 12 residues. CDR1 is GTSNPN, CDR2 SVGIG, per germline (reference sequence). V dropped 8 bases and J dropped 3 bases, with 11 bases sitting between them.

The chain recombines TRBV12-3 or TRBV12-4 with TRBJ2-7; D is unresolved. V was pared by 6 bases and J by 10 bases, with 16 bases between. CDR3 size: 12 residues. The CDR3: CASRDFGLRQYF. DNA for the CDR3: TGTGCCAGCAGGGATTTCGGCTTGCGTCAGTACTTC.